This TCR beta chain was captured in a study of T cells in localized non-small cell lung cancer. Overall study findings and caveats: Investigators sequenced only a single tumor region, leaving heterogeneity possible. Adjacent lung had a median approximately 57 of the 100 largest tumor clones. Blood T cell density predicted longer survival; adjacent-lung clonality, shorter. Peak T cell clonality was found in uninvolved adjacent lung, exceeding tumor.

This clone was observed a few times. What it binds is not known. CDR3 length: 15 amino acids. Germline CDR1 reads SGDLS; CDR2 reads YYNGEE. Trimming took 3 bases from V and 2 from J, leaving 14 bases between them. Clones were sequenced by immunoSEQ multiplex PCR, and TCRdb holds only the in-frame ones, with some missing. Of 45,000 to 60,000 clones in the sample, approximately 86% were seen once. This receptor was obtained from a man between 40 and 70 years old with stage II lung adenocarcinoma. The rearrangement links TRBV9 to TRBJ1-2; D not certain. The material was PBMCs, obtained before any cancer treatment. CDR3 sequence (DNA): TGTGCCAGCAGCGGATGGGGTGGACTGAACTATGGCTACACCTTC. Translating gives CASSGWGGLNYGYTF.